This T cell receptor beta chain was obtained from a study of blood T cell repertoires in COVID-19. This table comes from immunoSEQ multiplex PCR, and its TCRdb copy is limited to in-frame clones, with some not included. The repertoire holds 95,000 to 120,000 clones, with 84% as singletons. This CDR3 has 13 residues. Germline CDR1 reads SGHRS; CDR2 reads YFSETQ. Trimming pared 4 bases from V and 0 bases from J, leaving 8 bases between. This chain links TRBV5-1 with TRBJ2-7, with D unclear. The sample taken for sequencing was peripheral blood. The sequence derives from a woman aged 35 to 49 with acute or convalescent COVID-19. DNA of the CDR3: TGCGCCAGCAGCCGGTCCATCTCCTACGAGCAGTACTTC. This sequence encodes CASSRSISYEQYF.